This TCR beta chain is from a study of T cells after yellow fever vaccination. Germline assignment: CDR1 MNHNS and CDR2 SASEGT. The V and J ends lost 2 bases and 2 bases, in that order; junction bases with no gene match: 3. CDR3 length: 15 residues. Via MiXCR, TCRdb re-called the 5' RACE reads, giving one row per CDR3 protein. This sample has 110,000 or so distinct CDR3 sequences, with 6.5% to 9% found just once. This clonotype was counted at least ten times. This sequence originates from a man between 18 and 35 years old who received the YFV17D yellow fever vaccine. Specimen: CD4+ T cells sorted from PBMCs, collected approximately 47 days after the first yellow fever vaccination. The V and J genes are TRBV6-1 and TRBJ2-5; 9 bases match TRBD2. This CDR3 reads CASSEYLAGQETQYF. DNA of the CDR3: TGTGCCAGCAGTGAATATCTAGCGGGGCAAGAGACCCAGTACTTC.